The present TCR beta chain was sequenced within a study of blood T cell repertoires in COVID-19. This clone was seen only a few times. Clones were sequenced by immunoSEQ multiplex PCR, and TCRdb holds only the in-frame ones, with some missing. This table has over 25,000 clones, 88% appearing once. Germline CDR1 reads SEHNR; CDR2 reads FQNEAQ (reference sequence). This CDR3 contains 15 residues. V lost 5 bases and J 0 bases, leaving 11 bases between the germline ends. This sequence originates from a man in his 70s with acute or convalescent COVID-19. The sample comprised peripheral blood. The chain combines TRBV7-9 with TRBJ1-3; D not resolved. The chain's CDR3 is CASSKPGYSGNTIYF. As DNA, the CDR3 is TGTGCCAGCAGCAAACCGGGATACTCTGGAAACACCATATATTTT.